A single sample is the source of the 21 T cell receptor beta chains below, sequenced in a study of blood T cell repertoires in COVID-19. Profiled with immunoSEQ multiplex PCR; TCRdb holds only in-frame clones, not every one. The sample yields about 280,000 clones, around 88% seen once. The sequenced sample consisted of peripheral blood. These receptors all stem from a woman younger than 45 who had recovered from COVID-19.

This clone was observed a single time. V usage is TRBV19 and J usage is TRBJ1-5, with 7 bases fitting TRBD1. This CDR3 is built from 14 residues. V was pared by 7 bases and J by 6 bases, with 9 bases of the junction left unmatched. Germline V gene lookup returns CDR1 LNHDA and CDR2 SQIVND (reference sequence). The CDR3 DNA follows: TGTGCCAGTACCGCACAGGGGTCCACTCAGCCCCAGCATTTT. Its translation: CASTAQGSTQPQHF.

The CDR3, as DNA: TGTGCCAGCAAGGGACTGGGCGAGACCCAGTACTTC. It yields the protein CASKGLGETQYF. This sequence joins TRBV21-1 and TRBJ2-5; TRBD2, as called in the table, went unchecked against the DNA. TRBV21-1 constitutes a pseudogene. The CDR3 spans 12 residues.

This clone was recorded once. The CDR3 region has the DNA TGTGCCAGCAGCGAGACCGGGACTAGCGTCCACAATGAGCAGTTCTTC. Amino acids: CASSETGTSVHNEQFF. V gene TRBV27 combines with J gene TRBJ2-1, with 10 nucleotides matching TRBD2. After removal of 6 bases from V and 5 bases from J, the junction contained 10 bases not matched to a gene. CDR1 and CDR2 (germline): MNHEY, SMNVEV (reference sequence). The CDR3 is made up of 16 amino acids.

The rearrangement joins TRBV3-1 (or the pseudogene TRBV3-2) to TRBJ2-3; TRBD2 matches 11 bases. This CDR3 has 16 residues. V dropped 5 bases and J dropped 4; count of bases not matched to a gene: 8. Germline values: CDR1 LGHDT, CDR2 YNNKEL (reference sequence). The CDR3 sequence: CASSFIAGGRPDTQYF. The CDR3 coding sequence is TGTGCCAGCAGCTTCATAGCGGGGGGGCGTCCAGATACGCAGTATTTT.

The rearrangement joins TRBV28 to TRBJ1-1, with unresolved D. Germline CDR1 reads MDHEN; CDR2 reads SYDVKM. With 3 bases removed from V and 11 bases from J, the gap between germline ends came to 22 bases. The CDR3 is 15 amino acids. CDR3 protein: CASSFRTHRPRGAFF. In DNA form, the CDR3 reads TGTGCCAGCAGTTTTCGTACACACCGCCCTCGAGGGGCTTTCTTT.

The rearrangement joins TRBV3-1 (or the pseudogene TRBV3-2) to TRBJ2-1; D might be TRBD2 (7 bases). V lost 5 bases, J lost 4 bases, and 24 bases lay in between. The CDR3 loop spans 18 amino acids. CDR1 LGHDT and CDR2 YNNKEL come from the germline V gene (reference sequence). CDR3 sequence: CASSSRGAPTPHYNEQFF. The DNA for the CDR3 is TGTGCCAGCAGCTCACGGGGGGCCCCCACCCCCCATTACAATGAGCAGTTCTTC.

The chain employs TRBV28 and TRBJ2-5; D is possibly TRBD2 (6 bases). V gave up 4 bases and J gave up 3 bases, with 15 bases separating them. Germline assignment: CDR1 MDHEN and CDR2 SYDVKM. The CDR3 extends over 15 amino acids. The CDR3 DNA follows: TGTGCCAGCAGTTCGGGAGCGACCGGGAAAGAGACCCAGTACTTC. It encodes CASSSGATGKETQYF. The full variable domain, with the rest looked up from reference TRBV28 and TRBJ2-5, is DVKVTQSSRYLVKRTGEKVFLECVQDMDHENMFWYRQDPGLGLRLIYFSYDVKMKEKGDIPEGYSVSREKKERFSLILESASTNQTSMYLCASSSGATGKETQYFGPGTRLLVL.

The chain combines TRBV28 with TRBJ2-7, with D uncertain. The CDR3 extends over 14 amino acids. Germline loops: CDR1 MDHEN, CDR2 SYDVKM. With 4 bases removed from V and 0 bases from J, the gap between germline ends came to 10 bases. The CDR3 coding sequence is TGTGCCAGCAGTTCGGAGCAGAGCTCCTACGAGCAGTACTTC. Translating gives CASSSEQSSYEQYF.

The chain couples TRBV3-1 (or the pseudogene TRBV3-2) to TRBJ1-1, with D possibly being TRBD1 (5 bases). The V gene's germline CDR1 is LGHDT and CDR2 YNNKEL (reference sequence). The CDR3 runs to 14 residues. V was cut by 4 bases and J by 6 bases, with 15 bases left in between. CDR3 in amino acids: CASSLRGSPSEAFF. The DNA for the CDR3 is TGTGCCAGCAGCCTGCGGGGCAGTCCGTCTGAAGCTTTCTTT.

This clone appeared a single time. The chain is built from TRBV28 and TRBJ2-7; TRBD2 might be the D (5 bases). The germline V gene has CDR1 MDHEN and CDR2 SYDVKM. The CDR3 has 12 residues. Trimming cost V 6 bases and J 5 bases, with 11 bases left between them. The CDR3 protein is CASRSPGNEQYF. DNA for the CDR3: TGTGCCAGCAGATCTCCGGGGAACGAGCAGTACTTC.

The gene calls are TRBV7-9 and TRBJ2-5; 9 bases match TRBD1. Germline V gene lookup returns CDR1 SEHNR and CDR2 FQNEAQ (reference sequence). Losses at the gene ends were 4 bases for V and 4 bases for J; bases not matched to a gene: 10. CDR3 length: 16 residues. CDR3 in DNA: TGTGCCAGCAGCTCCCACTCACAGGGGGCGTTAGAGACCCAGTACTTC. Amino acids: CASSSHSQGALETQYF.

CDR3 in DNA: TGTGCCAGTAAAATGGGCAGCCCGGTGGATGGCTACACCTTC. Protein sequence: CASKMGSPVDGYTF. The chain is built from TRBV19 and TRBJ1-2; D unclear. Germline V CDR1 and CDR2: LNHDA, SQIVND (reference sequence). V was trimmed by 7 bases and J by 6 bases, leaving 18 bases between them. The CDR3 has 14 residues.

The gene calls are TRBV19 and TRBJ1-1; 7 nucleotides match TRBD1. Germline CDR1 is LNHDA and CDR2 is SQIVND (reference sequence). The J segment lost 1 base and the V segment lost 2 bases, leaving 7 bases of the junction unmatched. The CDR3 spans 16 residues. As DNA, the CDR3 is TGTGCCAGTAGTATAATGGCAGGGGGGACGAACACTGAAGCTTTCTTT. Encoded protein: CASSIMAGGTNTEAFF.

The rearrangement links TRBV30 to TRBJ2-1, with D hard to call. Germline V gives CDR1 GTSNPN, CDR2 SVGIG (reference sequence). The ends were cut back, 0 bases at V and 4 bases at J, with 4 bases in the middle. This CDR3 has 12 residues. The CDR3 coding sequence is TGTGCCTGGAGTGTTCGTTACAATGAGCAGTTCTTC. It encodes CAWSVRYNEQFF.

The V gene is TRBV3-1 (or the pseudogene TRBV3-2), the J gene TRBJ2-7, with TRBD2 matching 11 bases. This CDR3 is built from 15 residues. The germline V gene has CDR1 LGHDT and CDR2 YNNKEL (reference sequence). The junction had 6 bases not matched to a gene; V was cut back by 4 bases and J by 4 bases. Written as DNA, the CDR3 is TGTGCCAGCAGCCGAAAACTAGCGGGGGCATACGAGCAGTACTTC. This sequence encodes CASSRKLAGAYEQYF.

This chain connects TRBV9 to TRBJ1-6; D gene ambiguous. The CDR3 is 13 amino acids. Germline lookup yields CDR1 SGDLS and CDR2 YYNGEE. V lost 4 bases to trimming and J lost 9 bases, with 11 bases between them. The CDR3 DNA is TGTGCCAGCAGCAGGGAGTCAAGTTCACCCCTCCACTTT. It translates to CASSRESSSPLHF.

In this sample, this clone turned up a few times. V usage is TRBV7-2 and J usage is TRBJ2-5, with D possibly being TRBD2 (6 bases). This CDR3 region has 14 residues. Germline CDR1 is SGHTA and CDR2 is FQGNSA. V lost 5 bases to trimming and J lost 9 bases, with 19 bases between them. This CDR3 reads CASSLSGTQGAQYF. Written as DNA, the CDR3 is TGTGCCAGCAGCCTATCCGGGACTCAAGGGGCCCAGTACTTC.

The V and J genes are TRBV5-5 and TRBJ2-1; 7 nucleotides line up with TRBD1. This CDR3 comprises 17 residues. The germline V gene has CDR1 SGHKS and CDR2 YYEKEE (reference sequence). The trim removed 4 bases at V and 0 bases at J, leaving 10 bases unmatched. The CDR3 here is CASSPRDRLSSYNEQFF. In DNA form, the CDR3 reads TGTGCCAGCAGCCCTCGGGACAGATTATCCTCCTACAATGAGCAGTTCTTC.

The chain uses TRBV6-5 and TRBJ2-1; 8 nucleotides agree with TRBD2. The length of the CDR3 is 12 residues. Trimming took 8 bases from V and 7 from J; bases not matched to a gene: 4. In germline, CDR1 is MNHEY, CDR2 SVGAGI. As DNA, the CDR3 is TGTGCCAGCGCTCGGGGGGGGAATGAGCAGTTCTTC. Translation: CASARGGNEQFF.

The table lists this clone with a few counts. V gene TRBV7-2 combines with J gene TRBJ1-6; 10 bases line up with TRBD1. CDR1 and CDR2 (germline): SGHTA, FQGNSA. V lost 5 bases, J lost 10 bases, and 8 bases stayed unmatched. The CDR3 has 15 residues. Here the CDR3 reads CASSATGGAWSPLHF. CDR3 bases: TGTGCCAGCAGCGCGACAGGGGGCGCTTGGTCACCCCTCCACTTT.

The chain joins TRBV27 to TRBJ2-4, with D tentatively TRBD2 (6 bases). Looked up from germline, CDR1 is MNHEY and CDR2 is SMNVEV (reference sequence). The CDR3 spans 12 residues. V was shortened by 4 bases and J by 8 bases, with 9 bases between the two germline ends. CDR3 in DNA: TGTGCCAGCAGTTCCGGGACTGACATTCAGTACTTC. This gives the protein CASSSGTDIQYF.